Listed below are T cell receptor beta chains from one sample, sequenced in a study of shared clonotypes between healthy human individuals. Using immunoSEQ multiplex PCR, the repertoire was profiled, and TCRdb retains in-frame clones only, with some absent. The sample has over 2 million clones; roughly 95% are singletons. The source material was naive CD8+ T cells sorted from blood. The receptors here all came from a man between 18 and 35 years old in good health. Both conserved end residues are part of each CDR3. The D gene is left open where the match is weak. The size entry is marked missing in some rows and otherwise reads once, few, many or a size class.

V gene	CDR3 length	D gene	J gene	clone size	CDR3 protein	CDR3 DNA
TRBV5-8	18	TRBD1	TRBJ1-1	-	CASRTPPGDRGIGTEAFF	TGTGCCAGCAGAACCCCCCCGGGAGACAGGGGGATAGGGACTGAAGCTTTCTTT
TRBV6-5	15	TRBD1	TRBJ2-7	-	CASSYPGTGGYEQYF	TGTGCCAGCAGTTACCCCGGGACAGGGGGCTACGAGCAGTACTTC
TRBV5-1	14	-	TRBJ1-4	-	CASSPGGYNEKLFF	TGCGCCAGCAGCCCGGGGGGCTATAATGAAAAACTGTTTTTT
TRBV4-3	15	-	TRBJ1-2	-	CASSQDSVSFYGYTF	TGCGCCAGCAGCCAAGATTCGGTCAGCTTCTATGGCTACACCTTC
TRBV6-6	15	-	TRBJ2-3	-	CASSWFSGAQDTQYF	TGTGCCAGCAGTTGGTTCTCCGGGGCTCAAGATACGCAGTATTTT
TRBV2	16	TRBD1	TRBJ2-5	-	CASSDTGQGFRETQYF	TGTGCCAGCAGTGATACAGGACAGGGGTTTCGGGAGACCCAGTACTTC
TRBV5-1	14	-	TRBJ1-3	-	CASSLMGAGNTIYF	TGCGCCAGCAGCTTGATGGGAGCTGGAAACACCATATATTTT
TRBV7-9	17	TRBD1	TRBJ2-5	-	CASSSRGTGMIEETQYF	TGTGCCAGCAGCTCCCGAGGGACAGGCATGATCGAAGAGACCCAGTACTTC
TRBV15	13	TRBD1	TRBJ2-7	once	CATRGQGFYEQYF	TGTGCCACCAGAGGACAGGGCTTCTACGAGCAGTACTTC
TRBV18	11	-	TRBJ2-7	-	CASSLDYEQYF	TGTGCCAGCTCACTAGACTACGAGCAGTACTTC
TRBV7-9	17	-	TRBJ1-5	-	CASSRTTDAYSNQPQHF	TGTGCCAGCAGCCGCACGACGGACGCTTATAGCAATCAGCCCCAGCATTTT
TRBV6-6	15	-	TRBJ2-1	-	CASSYGGGVDSEQFF	TGTGCCAGCAGTTACGGAGGGGGGGTGGACAGTGAGCAGTTCTTC
TRBV7-9	16	-	TRBJ2-5	-	CASSSDGGRDQETQYF	TGTGCCAGCAGCTCCGACGGGGGGCGCGACCAAGAGACCCAGTACTTC
TRBV13	16	TRBD2	TRBJ2-1	-	CASSPEGGGDSNEQFF	TGTGCCAGCAGCCCAGAGGGTGGGGGGGATAGCAATGAGCAGTTCTTC
TRBV2	15	-	TRBJ2-1	few	CASSESGGLRDEQFF	TGTGCCAGCAGTGAAAGTGGGGGACTTCGGGATGAGCAGTTCTTC
TRBV29-1	20	-	TRBJ1-2	once	CSVEDLPGRSKNQNYYGYTF	TGCAGCGTTGAAGATCTTCCAGGGAGATCCAAAAATCAGAACTATTATGGCTACACCTTC
TRBV4-3	15	TRBD2	TRBJ2-7	once	CASSQDIGTRGEQYF	TGCGCCAGCAGCCAAGATATAGGGACTAGAGGCGAGCAGTACTTC
TRBV4-1	15	-	TRBJ2-7	-	CASSQETLSSYEQYF	TGCGCCAGCAGCCAAGAGACACTGAGCTCCTACGAGCAGTACTTC
TRBV11-2	17	-	TRBJ2-7	-	CASSLGILGEVSYEQYF	TGTGCCAGCAGCTTAGGAATCCTAGGGGAGGTTTCTTACGAGCAGTACTTC
TRBV27	15	-	TRBJ2-1	-	CASSLVGVGNNEQFF	TGTGCCAGCAGTCTAGTGGGGGTCGGGAACAATGAGCAGTTCTTC
TRBV7-2	14	-	TRBJ1-2	-	CASSPRGSDYGYTF	TGTGCCAGCAGCCCCAGGGGCTCGGACTATGGCTACACCTTC
TRBV7-2	13	TRBD1	TRBJ1-2	-	CASSLTGFYGYTF	TGTGCCAGCAGCCTGACAGGGTTCTATGGCTACACCTTC
TRBV5-8	15	TRBD1	TRBJ2-4	-	CASSLGQGIKNIQYF	TGTGCCAGCAGCTTGGGACAGGGGATAAAAAACATTCAGTACTTC
TRBV28	13	TRBD2	TRBJ2-7	-	CATRGLAAYEQYF	TGTGCCACCCGGGGACTAGCTGCCTACGAGCAGTACTTC
TRBV2	14	-	TRBJ1-4	-	CASSDGNSREKLFF	TGTGCCAGCAGTGATGGCAATTCGAGAGAAAAACTGTTTTTT
TRBV27	14	-	TRBJ1-3	once	CASSLYGGGNTIYF	TGTGCCAGCAGTTTGTACGGGGGCGGAAACACCATATATTTT
TRBV19	14	-	TRBJ2-7	-	CASSARGFSYEQYF	TGTGCCAGTAGTGCAAGGGGGTTCTCCTACGAGCAGTACTTC
TRBV27	13	-	TRBJ1-2	-	CATSPGPGEGYTF	TGTGCCACCTCACCGGGTCCGGGGGAGGGCTACACCTTC
TRBV19	17	-	TRBJ1-6	-	CASSWPEASSYNSPLHF	TGTGCCAGTAGTTGGCCCGAGGCGAGCTCCTATAATTCACCCCTCCACTTT
TRBV30	12	-	TRBJ2-7	-	CAWSVGTYEQYF	TGTGCCTGGAGTGTGGGGACCTACGAGCAGTACTTC
TRBV6-6	15	TRBD2	TRBJ2-3	-	CASSYEAGGSDTQYF	TGTGCCAGCAGTTATGAGGCGGGGGGTTCAGATACGCAGTATTTT
TRBV5-6	17	TRBD2	TRBJ2-1	-	CASSFLSAGGPYNEQFF	TGTGCCAGCAGCTTCCTCAGCGCGGGGGGACCCTACAATGAGCAGTTCTTC
TRBV6-5	16	TRBD1	TRBJ2-5	-	CASSFSQGLEAWTQYF	TGTGCCAGCAGTTTTTCACAGGGGTTGGAGGCTTGGACCCAGTACTTC
TRBV30	14	-	TRBJ1-1	once	CAWSSSGANTEAFF	TGTGCCTGGAGTAGCTCGGGGGCCAACACTGAAGCTTTCTTT
TRBV15	14	-	TRBJ2-3	-	CATSSQTSTDTQYF	TGTGCCACCAGCTCCCAAACTAGCACAGATACGCAGTATTTT
TRBV12-5	14	-	TRBJ2-2	-	CASGLVTEHGELFF	TGTGCTAGTGGTTTGGTGACAGAACACGGGGAGCTGTTTTTT
TRBV2	12	-	TRBJ2-7	-	CASSGQPYEQYF	TGTGCCAGCAGTGGCCAGCCCTACGAGCAGTACTTC
TRBV19	15	-	TRBJ2-6	-	CASSILDSGANVLTF	TGTGCCAGTAGTATATTGGACTCTGGGGCCAACGTCCTGACTTTC
TRBV6-1	15	TRBD1	TRBJ2-1	-	CASSEYGRGLDEQFF	TGTGCCAGCAGTGAATACGGCAGGGGGCTTGATGAGCAGTTCTTC
TRBV6-1	14	-	TRBJ2-7	-	CASRQLGAGWEQYF	TGTGCCAGCAGGCAGCTGGGGGCGGGTTGGGAGCAGTACTTC
TRBV7-9	14	-	TRBJ2-3	-	CASSQAQQPDTQYF	TGTGCCAGCAGCCAAGCACAACAGCCAGATACGCAGTATTTT
TRBV7-7	14	-	TRBJ2-2	-	CASSSGPWSGELFF	TGTGCTAGCAGCTCTGGCCCGTGGTCCGGGGAGCTGTTTTTT
TRBV28	14	-	TRBJ2-3	-	CAALGGVQTDTQYF	TGTGCCGCACTCGGCGGGGTCCAAACAGATACGCAGTATTTT
TRBV6-5	14	TRBD2	TRBJ2-7	-	CASSYTSVVYEQYF	TGTGCCAGCAGTTACACTAGCGTGGTCTACGAGCAGTACTTC
TRBV29-1	12	TRBD1	TRBJ2-5	-	CSAEGQEETQYF	TGCAGCGCGGAGGGACAGGAAGAGACCCAGTACTTC